This T cell receptor beta chain was obtained from a study of regulatory T cells in long-lasting Graves disease. In the study overall: Graves' patients (newly diagnosed) had been on antithyroid drugs under 3 months.

Per the germline V gene, CDR1 is MNHNS and CDR2 is SASEGT. V was trimmed by 8 bases and J by 1 base, leaving 12 bases between them. The CDR3 is 14 residues long. Points from the study as a whole: Persistent disease samples used TRBV28, TRBJ1-2 and TRBJ2-5 preferentially.

Comment on this clonotype: Its specificity is not known.

Arm-PCR of CDR3 regions and iRepertoire HTBI primers were used to build TCR beta libraries. TCRdb reprocessed the multiplex PCR reads with MiXCR, giving one entry per CDR3 protein. There are 520,000 or so distinct CDR3 sequences in the sample; 12% occur only once, and approximately 9% lies in the top ten. Time point denoted: newly diagnosed GD, antithyroid drugs for less than 3 months. TCR sequences were obtained from RNA taken from PBMCs. The guidelines of the American Thyroid Association were the basis for diagnosing Graves' disease. This sample was also put to use in a study of T cells in Graves' hyperthyroidism and ophthalmopathy. Per that study: With the HTBI primer set, the TCR CDR3 went through a first round of RT-PCR.

The clonotype originates from a woman aged 25-40 years with Graves disease. This chain links TRBV6-1 with TRBJ1-3; D ambiguous. The specimen was peripheral blood mononuclear cells (PBMCs), collected at new diagnosis, from a patient treated with antithyroid drugs. Written as DNA, the CDR3 is TGTGCCAGCGCGCTTGGATCTTCTGGAAACACCATATATTTT. As protein: CASALGSSGNTIYF.